This TCR beta chain was found in a study of shared clonotypes between healthy human individuals. Study-wide background: A couple of women and three men aged 18 to 49 made up the donors. Plates per donor: three CD4 naive, three CD4 memory, two CD8 naive, one CD8 memory. The study, taken as a whole, reports: Unshared clonotypes carried lower generation probabilities than those common to all four donors.

Regarding this clone: Its antigen is currently unknown.

In replicate PCRs of sorted subsets, roughly 190 ng DNA, 29,000 or so T cell genomes, was used. Sequencing used immunoSEQ multiplex PCR; TCRdb keeps in-frame clones, though not all of them. The sample has some 740,000 clones, 80% to 95% seen once. CD45RO-negative, CCR7-positively selected cells formed the naive CD8 fraction, excluding terminally differentiated effector memory CD45RA+ cells. The V and J ends lost 1 base and 4 bases respectively, with 2 bases between them. Germline loops: CDR1 MNHEY, CDR2 SMNVEV (reference sequence). The CDR3 loop spans 13 amino acids. The receptor was derived from a young man in good health. Sequences were obtained from naive CD8+ T cells sorted from blood. This chain connects TRBV27 to TRBJ2-6; D is ambiguous. Written as DNA, the CDR3 is TGTGCCAGCAGTTTATTAGGGGCCAACGTCCTGACTTTC. It translates to CASSLLGANVLTF.